This T cell receptor beta chain was obtained from a study of molecular identifiers for immune sequencing clone quantification. Whole-study context: Replicate experiments divided RNA from around 20,000 or 100,000 naive CD8 cells into five parts and sequenced four.

Naive CD8 libraries were made from roughly 18,000 to 920,000 sorted cells, and they used 10%, 30% or 50% RNA. The authors sorted naive CD8 T cells as CD8+CD4-CCR7+CD45RA+. Notes on the study in general: Detecting spiked Jurkat TCR RNA from one cell among around 930,000 naive cells was reportedly possible.

Each CDR3 protein gets one entry after TCRdb re-called the PCR reads with MiXCR. The data hold around 480,000 distinct CDR3 sequences, with 20% to 25% observed a single time. Between the trimmed V and J ends, which lost 0 bases and 0 bases, there was a span of 6 bases. CDR3 length: 14 residues. Germline CDR1 is SGDLS and CDR2 is YYNGEE. This clonotype was seen repeatedly, ten times or more. What it binds is unknown. The sample taken for sequencing was naive CD8+ T cells from blood, with Jurkat cell RNA spiked in. Subset described: FACS-sorted CD8+CD4-CCR7+CD45RA+ naive T cells. This TCR was sampled from a human donor in good health. Some libraries in this study had Jurkat cell RNA spiked in. The genes are TRBV9 and TRBJ1-2; D gene unclear. CDR3 nucleotides: TGTGCCAGCAGCGTAGAGAATTCTAACTATGGCTACACCTTC. This codes for CASSVENSNYGYTF. Complete variable domain (other parts from reference TRBV9 and TRBJ1-2): DSGVTQTPKHLITATGQRVTLRCSPRSGDLSVYWYQQSLDQGLQFLIQYYNGEERAKGNILERFSAQQFPDLHSELNLSSLELGDSALYFCASSVENSNYGYTFGSGTRLTVV.